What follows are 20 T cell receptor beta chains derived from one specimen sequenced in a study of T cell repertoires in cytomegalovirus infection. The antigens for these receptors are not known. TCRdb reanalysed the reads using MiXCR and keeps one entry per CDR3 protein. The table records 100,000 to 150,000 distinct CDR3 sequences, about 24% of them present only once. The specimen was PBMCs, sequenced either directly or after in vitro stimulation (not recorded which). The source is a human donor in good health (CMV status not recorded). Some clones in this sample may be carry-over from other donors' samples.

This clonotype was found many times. The CDR3 protein is CASSLTTQPKAGNTIYF. The CDR3 DNA reads TGTGCCAGCAGCTTAACGACACAACCGAAAGCTGGAAACACCATATATTTT. This rearrangement joins TRBV7-2 to TRBJ1-3, with no clear D. The germline V gene encodes CDR1 SGHTA and CDR2 FQGNSA. This CDR3 is 17 amino acids long. Trimming took off 2 bases at V and 2 bases at J, with 16 bases between the two ends.

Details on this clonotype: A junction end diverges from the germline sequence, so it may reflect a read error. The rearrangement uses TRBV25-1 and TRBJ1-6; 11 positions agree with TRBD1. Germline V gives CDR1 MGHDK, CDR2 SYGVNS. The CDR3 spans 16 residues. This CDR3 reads CASSLGTGGNNTPLHF. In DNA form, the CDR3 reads TGTGCCAGCAGCCTTGGGACAGGGGGGAATAATACACCCCTCCACTTT.

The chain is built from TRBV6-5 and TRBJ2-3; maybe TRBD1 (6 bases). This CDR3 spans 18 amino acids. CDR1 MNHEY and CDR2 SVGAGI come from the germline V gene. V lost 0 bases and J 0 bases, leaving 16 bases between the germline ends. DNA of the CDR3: TGTGCCAGCAGTTACTCGATGCAGGGGCCTCCTAGCACAGATACGCAGTATTTT. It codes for CASSYSMQGPPSTDTQYF.

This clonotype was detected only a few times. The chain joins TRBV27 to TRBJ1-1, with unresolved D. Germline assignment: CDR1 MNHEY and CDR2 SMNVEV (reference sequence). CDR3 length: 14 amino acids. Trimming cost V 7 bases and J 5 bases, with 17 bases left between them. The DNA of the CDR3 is TGTGCCAGCACCTCCCCGGGGTTGGGTACTGAAGCTTTCTTT. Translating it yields CASTSPGLGTEAFF.

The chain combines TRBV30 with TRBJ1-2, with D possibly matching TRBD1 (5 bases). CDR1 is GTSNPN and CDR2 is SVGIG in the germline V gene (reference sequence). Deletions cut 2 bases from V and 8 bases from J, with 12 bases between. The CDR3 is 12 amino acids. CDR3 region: CAWSPRAEGYTF. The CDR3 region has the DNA TGTGCCTGGAGTCCCAGGGCCGAAGGCTACACCTTC.

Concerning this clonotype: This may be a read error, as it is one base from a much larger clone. The CDR3 DNA follows: TGTGCCAGCAGCTCGGACAGGGACACTGAAGCTTTCTTT. It yields the protein CASSSDRDTEAFF. This rearrangement joins TRBV7-2 to TRBJ1-1, with 8 bases fitting TRBD1. V was clipped by 4 bases and J by 3 bases; unmatched bases: 1. The length of the CDR3 is 13 residues. The germline gives CDR1 SGHTA, CDR2 FQGNSA.

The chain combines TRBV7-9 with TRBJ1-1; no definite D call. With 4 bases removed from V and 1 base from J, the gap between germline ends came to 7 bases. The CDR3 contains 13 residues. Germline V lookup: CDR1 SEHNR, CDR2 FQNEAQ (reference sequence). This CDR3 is CASSSLWNTEAFF. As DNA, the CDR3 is TGTGCCAGCAGCTCCCTGTGGAACACTGAAGCTTTCTTT.

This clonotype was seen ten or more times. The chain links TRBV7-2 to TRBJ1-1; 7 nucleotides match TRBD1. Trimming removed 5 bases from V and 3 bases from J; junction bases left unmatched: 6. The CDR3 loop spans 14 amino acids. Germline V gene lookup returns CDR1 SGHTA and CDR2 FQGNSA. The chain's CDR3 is CASSTTGRDTEAFF. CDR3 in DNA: TGTGCCAGCAGCACGACAGGGAGGGACACTGAAGCTTTCTTT.

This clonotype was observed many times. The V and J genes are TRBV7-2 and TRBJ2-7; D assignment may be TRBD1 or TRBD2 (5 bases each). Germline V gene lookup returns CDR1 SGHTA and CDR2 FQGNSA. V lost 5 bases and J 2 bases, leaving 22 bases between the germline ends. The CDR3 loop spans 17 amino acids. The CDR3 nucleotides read TGTGCCAGCAGCCCCCCCCACCCGGGGCGCTTGCCCTACGAGCAGTACTTC. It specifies CASSPPHPGRLPYEQYF.

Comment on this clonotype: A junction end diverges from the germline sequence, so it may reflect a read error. CDR3 loop: CASSYSALAANTRELFF. DNA of the CDR3: TGTGCCAGCAGTTACTCAGCCCTAGCGGCCAACACCAGGGAGCTGTTTTTT. The chain is built from TRBV6-6 and TRBJ2-2, with TRBD2 identical over 7 bases. CDR1 is MNHNY, CDR2 SVGAGI, per germline (reference sequence). This CDR3 comprises 17 residues.

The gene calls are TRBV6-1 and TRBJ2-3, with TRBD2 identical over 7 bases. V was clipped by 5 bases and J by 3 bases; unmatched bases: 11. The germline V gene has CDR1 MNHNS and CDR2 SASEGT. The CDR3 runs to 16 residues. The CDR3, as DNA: TGTGCCAGCAGTACGGTAGGCGGGAGCAGAACAGATACGCAGTATTTT. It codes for CASSTVGGSRTDTQYF.

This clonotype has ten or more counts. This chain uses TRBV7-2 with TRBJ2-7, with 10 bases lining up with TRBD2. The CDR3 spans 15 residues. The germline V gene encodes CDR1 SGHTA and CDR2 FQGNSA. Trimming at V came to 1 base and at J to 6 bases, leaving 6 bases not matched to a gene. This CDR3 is CASSLVPAGGGEQYF. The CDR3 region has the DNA TGTGCCAGCAGCTTAGTCCCAGCGGGAGGGGGCGAGCAGTACTTC.

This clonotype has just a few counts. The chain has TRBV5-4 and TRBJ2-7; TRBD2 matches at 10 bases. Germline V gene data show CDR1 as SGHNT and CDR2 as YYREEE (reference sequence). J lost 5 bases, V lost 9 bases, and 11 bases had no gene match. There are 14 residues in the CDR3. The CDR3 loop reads CATRKAGGRNEQYF. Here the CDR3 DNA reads TGTGCCACGAGGAAAGCGGGAGGGAGGAACGAGCAGTACTTC.

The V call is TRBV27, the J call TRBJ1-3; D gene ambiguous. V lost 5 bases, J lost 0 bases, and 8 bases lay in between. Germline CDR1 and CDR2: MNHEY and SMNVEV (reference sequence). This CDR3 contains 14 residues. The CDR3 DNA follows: TGTGCCAGCAGTCGGGGAGGCTCTGGAAACACCATATATTTT. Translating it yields CASSRGGSGNTIYF.

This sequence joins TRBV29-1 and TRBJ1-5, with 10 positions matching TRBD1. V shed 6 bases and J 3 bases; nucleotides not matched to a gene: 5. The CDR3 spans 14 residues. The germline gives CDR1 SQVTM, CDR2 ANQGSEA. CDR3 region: CSVRDRGVNQPQHF. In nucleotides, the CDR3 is TGCAGCGTGAGGGACAGGGGAGTCAATCAGCCCCAGCATTTT.

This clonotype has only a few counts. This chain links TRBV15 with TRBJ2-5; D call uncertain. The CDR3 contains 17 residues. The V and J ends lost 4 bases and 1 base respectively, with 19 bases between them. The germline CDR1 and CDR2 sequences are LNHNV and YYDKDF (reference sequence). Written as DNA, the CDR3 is TGTGCCACCAGCAACCCTAGGGCCAGCGCCATCCAAGAGACCCAGTACTTC. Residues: CATSNPRASAIQETQYF.

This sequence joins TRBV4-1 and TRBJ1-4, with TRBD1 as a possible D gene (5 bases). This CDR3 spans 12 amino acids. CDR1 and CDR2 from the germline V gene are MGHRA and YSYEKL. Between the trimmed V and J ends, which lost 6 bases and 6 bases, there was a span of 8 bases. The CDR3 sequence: CASRSRDEKLFF. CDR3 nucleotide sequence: TGCGCCAGCAGGAGCAGGGATGAAAAACTGTTTTTT.

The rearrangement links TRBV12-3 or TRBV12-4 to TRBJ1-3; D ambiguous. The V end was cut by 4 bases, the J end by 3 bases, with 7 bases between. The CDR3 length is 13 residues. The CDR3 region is CASSSGFGNTIYF. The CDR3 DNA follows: TGTGCCAGCAGTTCAGGTTTTGGAAACACCATATATTTT.

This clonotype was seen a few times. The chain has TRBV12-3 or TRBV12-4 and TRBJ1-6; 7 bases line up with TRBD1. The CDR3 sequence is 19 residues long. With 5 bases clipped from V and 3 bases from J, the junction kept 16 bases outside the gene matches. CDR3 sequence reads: CASSPPPGDSSSYNSPLHF. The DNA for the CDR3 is TGTGCCAGCAGTCCCCCGCCGGGGGACAGTAGCAGCTATAATTCACCCCTCCACTTT.

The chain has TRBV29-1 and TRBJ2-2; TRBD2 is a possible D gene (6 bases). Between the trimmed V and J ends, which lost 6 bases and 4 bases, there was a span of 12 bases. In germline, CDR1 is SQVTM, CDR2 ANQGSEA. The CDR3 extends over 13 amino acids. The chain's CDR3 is CSVAGWGTGELFF. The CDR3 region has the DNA TGCAGCGTGGCGGGGTGGGGCACCGGGGAGCTGTTTTTT.